These 5 T cell receptor beta chains were all obtained from the same sample, sequenced in a study of blood T cell repertoires in COVID-19. Measured with immunoSEQ multiplex PCR; TCRdb has only the in-frame clones, and not every one. Here the sample spans 90,000 to 150,000 clones, under 80% being singletons. The sample consisted of peripheral blood. The source is a middle-aged man with acute or convalescent COVID-19.

This chain uses TRBV7-3 with TRBJ1-1; no reliable D call. Trimming took 1 base from V and 4 from J, leaving 7 bases between them. Per the germline V gene, CDR1 is SGHTA and CDR2 is FQGTGA. The CDR3 contains 13 residues. CDR3 coding DNA: TGTGCCAGCAGCTTAAGTCCGCGCACTGAAGCTTTCTTT. Translating gives CASSLSPRTEAFF.

This chain uses TRBV5-1 with TRBJ2-1; 10 nucleotides agree with TRBD1. Germline V CDR1 and CDR2: SGHRS, YFSETQ. V was pared by 2 bases and J by 9 bases, with 5 bases of the junction left unmatched. The CDR3 contains 14 residues. The CDR3 sequence is CASSFGQGVVEQFF. The CDR3 nucleotides are TGCGCCAGCAGCTTCGGACAGGGGGTGGTTGAGCAGTTCTTC.

J is TRBJ2-3 and V is TRBV21-1; TRBD2, the table's D call, lacks a check against the DNA. TRBV21-1 is noted as a pseudogene. This CDR3 has 19 residues. In DNA, the CDR3 is TGTGCCAGCAGCAAAGCGATCCTAGCGGGAGGATACGGAACAGATACGCAGTATTTT. Encoded protein: CASSKAILAGGYGTDTQYF.

This chain connects TRBV29-1 to TRBJ2-5; 9 bases are a match to TRBD2. The germline V gene encodes CDR1 SQVTM and CDR2 ANQGSEA. The CDR3 is made up of 15 amino acids. The trim removed 5 bases at V and 1 base at J, leaving 8 bases unmatched. The CDR3 loop is CSVSGGNLRQETQYF. Here the CDR3 DNA reads TGCAGCGTTAGCGGGGGGAATTTACGCCAAGAGACCCAGTACTTC.

This chain connects TRBV5-1 to TRBJ2-5, with TRBD2 as a possible D gene (6 bases). CDR3 size: 14 residues. Germline assignment: CDR1 SGHRS and CDR2 YFSETQ. Between the trimmed V and J ends, which lost 2 bases and 3 bases, there was a span of 11 bases. The CDR3 protein is CASSFTGAKETQYF. CDR3 sequence (DNA): TGCGCCAGCAGCTTTACGGGAGCGAAAGAGACCCAGTACTTC.